This passage covers 20 T cell receptor beta chains from one sample sequenced in a study of Graves' ophthalmopathy and Graves' hyperthyroidism. RNA transcripts served as template for amplifying TCR beta CDR3 sequences. After a first-round RT-PCR with HTBI primers, a second-round multiplex PCR was run. Using its own MiXCR run on the multiplex PCR reads, TCRdb lists one record per CDR3 protein. The data contain about 1.1 million distinct CDR3 sequences, 35% to 40% of them singletons. Sequencing used peripheral blood or thyroid tissue (not recorded which). The receptors were gathered from an adult man with Graves' hyperthyroidism.

The rearrangement uses TRBV24-1 and TRBJ1-2; no definite D call. V dropped 5 bases and J dropped 8 bases, with 11 bases sitting between them. CDR3 size: 12 residues. Germline CDR1 reads KGHDR; CDR2 reads SFDVKD. CDR3 sequence reads: CATSADSGGYTF. The CDR3 DNA reads as TGTGCCACCAGTGCTGATAGCGGAGGCTACACCTTC.

This clonotype has more than one count but fewer than ten. The CDR3 coding sequence is TGTGCCAGCAGGTTCAGGGGGCTGATGGGGAGCAATCAGCCCCAGCATTTT. Protein product: CASRFRGLMGSNQPQHF. The chain couples TRBV2 to TRBJ1-5; 8 bases fit TRBD1. Germline assignment: CDR1 SNHLY and CDR2 FYNNEI. The ends lost 6 bases at V and 1 base at J; junction bases unmatched: 11. The CDR3 length is 17 residues. Full variable domain (missing parts from reference TRBV2 and TRBJ1-5): EPEVTQTPSHQVTQMGQEVILRCVPISNHLYFYWYRQILGQKVEFLVSFYNNEISEKSEIFDDQFSVERPDGSNFTLKIRSTKLEDSAMYFCASRFRGLMGSNQPQHFGDGTRLSIL.

This chain joins TRBV29-1 and TRBJ2-7, with TRBD2 identical over 8 bases. Germline CDR1 SQVTM, CDR2 ANQGSEA. The CDR3 is made up of 16 amino acids. The trim removed 0 bases at V and 4 bases at J, leaving 11 bases unmatched. This CDR3 is CSVEDGAGEERYEQYF. The DNA of the CDR3 is TGCAGCGTTGAAGATGGAGCGGGAGAAGAGCGGTACGAGCAGTACTTC.

This chain joins TRBV6-9 and TRBJ2-6, with a weak D call TRBD1 (6 bases). Trimming shortened V by 7 bases and J by 11 bases, and 30 bases separated the two germline ends. The CDR3 contains 18 residues. The germline gives CDR1 MNHGY, CDR2 SVAAGI. The CDR3 loop is CASTGPGHRTALLHVLTF. As DNA, the CDR3 is TGTGCCAGCACCGGCCCGGGTCACCGGACAGCCCTCTTGCACGTCCTGACTTTC.

This clonotype was observed at least ten times. The CDR3 sequence: CSAGTVQFAYEQYF. The CDR3 region has the DNA TGCAGTGCTGGGACAGTGCAATTCGCATACGAGCAGTACTTC. This chain connects TRBV20-1 to TRBJ2-7; TRBD1 matches 7 bases. V gave up 5 bases and J gave up 4 bases; unmatched junction bases: 11. Germline V CDR1 and CDR2: DFQATT, SNEGSKA (reference sequence). The CDR3 totals 14 residues.

This clonotype was recorded a few times. The J gene is TRBJ1-3, the V gene TRBV12-3 or TRBV12-4; maybe TRBD1 (6 bases). The CDR3 runs to 14 residues. Trimming left V 6 bases short and J 0 bases short, with 9 bases between. The CDR3 loop is CASRTGPSGNTIYF. The CDR3 region has the DNA TGTGCCAGCAGGACAGGACCCTCTGGAAACACCATATATTTT.

Regarding this clonotype: Relative to the germline gene, one junction end is altered; a read error may explain this. V gene TRBV10-3 combines with J gene TRBJ2-6; 9 bases are a match to TRBD1. The germline V gene has CDR1 ENHRY and CDR2 SYGVKD. The CDR3 is 20 residues long. CDR3 coding DNA: TGTGCCAGCAGTGAGTTTGGGACAGGGATTAGGTCGACTGGGGCCAACGTCCTGACTTTC. This translates into CASSEFGTGIRSTGANVLTF.

In its sample, this clonotype was seen many times. The chain couples TRBV4-3 to TRBJ2-6; D gene uncertain. This CDR3 has 17 amino acids. Germline lookup yields CDR1 LGHNA and CDR2 YSLEER. V was shortened by 1 base and J by 0 bases, with 10 bases between the two germline ends. DNA for the CDR3: TGCGCCAGCAGCCAAGGACACACCGCCTCTGGGGCCAACGTCCTGACTTTC. Its translation: CASSQGHTASGANVLTF.

This clonotype was observed many times. This sequence joins TRBV19 and TRBJ1-1; TRBD1 is a possible D gene (6 bases). The CDR3 is made up of 16 amino acids. V was trimmed by 4 bases and J by 2 bases, leaving 17 bases between them. CDR1 is LNHDA, CDR2 SQIVND, per germline (reference sequence). The chain's CDR3 is CASSTHRASINTEAFF. CDR3 nucleotides: TGTGCCAGTAGTACGCACAGGGCATCCATTAACACTGAAGCTTTCTTT.

This clonotype was observed a few times. The CDR3 sequence is CASSLVGRNNQPQHF. CDR3 sequence (DNA): TGTGCCAGCAGCTTAGTTGGCCGGAATAATCAGCCCCAGCATTTT. The rearrangement joins TRBV7-8 to TRBJ1-5; D is unresolved. Germline CDR1 reads SGHVS; CDR2 reads FQNEAQ. CDR3 length equals 15 residues. Trimming removed 1 base at V and 4 bases at J, with 11 bases between.

This clonotype was detected ten times or more. This chain joins TRBV7-2 and TRBJ2-2; D is perhaps TRBD2 (5 bases). Germline loops: CDR1 SGHTA, CDR2 FQGNSA. The CDR3 runs to 15 residues. V gave up 7 bases and J gave up 0 bases, with 12 bases separating them. CDR3 DNA: TGTGCCAGCACGGAGGCGGAAGCGAACACCGGGGAGCTGTTTTTT. Amino acid sequence: CASTEAEANTGELFF. Full variable domain (missing parts from reference TRBV7-2 and TRBJ2-2): GAGVSQSPSNKVTEKGKDVELRCDPISGHTALYWYRQSLGQGLEFLIYFQGNSAPDKSGLPSDRFSAERTGGSVSTLTIQRTQQEDSAVYLCASTEAEANTGELFFGEGSRLTVL.

The rearrangement uses TRBV7-8 and TRBJ2-3; 9 nucleotides match TRBD1. V trimming: 5 bases; J trimming: 6 bases; junction bases outside the gene matches: 15. From germline, CDR1 is SGHVS and CDR2 FQNEAQ. The CDR3 contains 17 residues. The CDR3 region is CASSLKTGGDIRDTQYF. CDR3 sequence (DNA): TGTGCCAGCAGCCTAAAGACAGGGGGAGACATCCGGGATACGCAGTATTTT. Together with reference TRBV7-8 and TRBJ2-3, the CDR3 gives the full variable domain: GAGVSQSPRYKVAKRGQDVALRCDPISGHVSLFWYQQALGQGPEFLTYFQNEAQLDKSGLPSDRFFAERPEGSVSTLKIQRTQQEDSAVYLCASSLKTGGDIRDTQYFGPGTRLTVL.

This clonotype was counted ten times or more. The chain uses TRBV29-1 and TRBJ1-2; D may be TRBD1 (6 bases). This CDR3 contains 14 residues. Germline V lookup: CDR1 SQVTM, CDR2 ANQGSEA. V was pared by 6 bases and J by 5 bases, with 19 bases between. CDR3 in amino acids: CSVLTQQGFYGYTF. In DNA, the CDR3 is TGCAGCGTCCTGACCCAACAGGGATTTTATGGCTACACCTTC.

Many counts were recorded for this clonotype. The chain uses TRBV15 and TRBJ2-5; 8 bases agree with TRBD2. J lost 3 bases, V lost 1 base, and 7 bases had no gene match. CDR1 LNHNV and CDR2 YYDKDF come from the germline V gene (reference sequence). CDR3 size: 16 residues. CDR3 sequence (DNA): TGTGCCACCAGCAGAGTGAGCGGGAGCTGGGAAGAGACCCAGTACTTC. This translates into CATSRVSGSWEETQYF.

This clonotype was counted ten times or more. This chain links TRBV14 with TRBJ2-7; either TRBD1 or TRBD2 may supply D (5 bases each). CDR1 and CDR2 from the germline V gene are SGHDN and FVKESK. V was trimmed by 4 bases and J by 0 bases, leaving 16 bases between them. This CDR3 has 16 amino acids. CDR3 DNA sequence: TGTGCCAGCAGCCTGACGGGGCCAGTCGGCTCCTACGAGCAGTACTTC. It is translated as CASSLTGPVGSYEQYF. The complete variable domain, with remaining parts taken from reference TRBV14 and TRBJ2-7, reads EAGVTQFPSHSVIEKGQTVTLRCDPISGHDNLYWYRRVMGKEIKFLLHFVKESKQDESGMPNNRFLAERTGGTYSTLKVQPAELEDSGVYFCASSLTGPVGSYEQYFGPGTRLTVT.

This clonotype came up many times. This sequence joins TRBV20-1 and TRBJ2-7, with D tentatively TRBD1 (6 bases). Germline lookup yields CDR1 DFQATT and CDR2 SNEGSKA (reference sequence). CDR3 length: 13 residues. CDR3 sequence reads: CSVRDIETYEQYF. The CDR3 bases are TGCAGCGTCCGGGACATCGAAACCTACGAGCAGTACTTC.

This clonotype showed up many times. The chain recombines TRBV25-1 with TRBJ2-7; 7 nucleotides agree with TRBD2. The CDR3 spans 15 residues. V gave up 1 base and J gave up 2 bases; unmatched junction bases: 5. CDR1 and CDR2 (germline): MGHDK, SYGVNS. Here the CDR3 reads CASSELWEGTYEQYF. The DNA for the CDR3 is TGTGCCAGCAGTGAATTATGGGAGGGTACCTACGAGCAGTACTTC.

This clonotype was counted between two and nine times. This chain links TRBV7-6 with TRBJ1-6; tentative D call: TRBD1 (6 bases). The CDR3 runs 14 residues. Per germline, CDR1 SGHVS and CDR2 FNYEAQ. Trimming shortened V by 5 bases and J by 9 bases, and 14 bases separated the two germline ends. CDR3 region: CASSLGGRSSPLHF. CDR3 sequence (DNA): TGTGCCAGCAGCCTCGGGGGGCGCAGTTCACCCCTCCACTTT. Filled out from reference TRBV7-6 and TRBJ1-6, the complete variable domain reads GAGVSQSPRYKVTKRGQDVALRCDPISGHVSLYWYRQALGQGPEFLTYFNYEAQQDKSGLPNDRFSAERPEGSISTLTIQRTEQRDSAMYRCASSLGGRSSPLHFGNGTRLTVT.

A few counts support this clonotype. The chain employs TRBV11-2 and TRBJ2-2; 7 nucleotides align to TRBD1. CDR1 SGHAT and CDR2 FQNNGV come from the germline V gene. The CDR3 is made up of 15 amino acids. V was pared by 6 bases and J by 4 bases, with 8 bases of the junction left unmatched. CDR3 DNA: TGTGCCAGCAGTTTCGGGACAGTGGGCACCGGGGAGCTGTTTTTT. This codes for CASSFGTVGTGELFF.

This clonotype showed up many times. The CDR3 DNA reads as TGCAGTGCTATCTATACCTCCTCCTACGAGCAGTACTTC. Its protein is CSAIYTSSYEQYF. V is TRBV20-1 and J is TRBJ2-7; D not certain. Germline V gene lookup returns CDR1 DFQATT and CDR2 SNEGSKA (reference sequence). Deletions cut 4 bases from V and 0 bases from J, with 10 bases between. This CDR3 has 13 residues.